Below are 8 T cell receptor beta chains sequenced from a single sample in a study of glioma-infiltrating T cells. Amplification of TCR alpha and beta CDR3 regions from RNA used iRepertoire nested multiplex PCR. MiXCR, run by TCRdb on the multiplex PCR reads, gives a single entry per CDR3 protein. The data contain about 410,000 distinct CDR3 sequences, about 40% of them singletons. The sample was glioma tissue, nonneoplastic brain tissue, or PBMCs (not recorded which). Source of these receptors: a human donor with low-grade glioma or glioblastoma, undergoing nonglioma brain surgery, or in good health (not recorded which).

V usage is TRBV7-2 and J usage is TRBJ2-7; TRBD2 aligns across 8 bases. Losses at the gene ends were 4 bases for V and 4 bases for J; bases not matched to a gene: 6. CDR3 length equals 14 residues. CDR1 and CDR2 (germline): SGHTA, FQGNSA. CDR3 in DNA: TGTGCCAGCAGCTCCAGCGGGAGCGGGTACGAGCAGTACTTC. Its protein is CASSSSGSGYEQYF.

This clonotype was found once. The chain joins TRBV7-2 to TRBJ1-2, with 7 bases aligning to TRBD1. CDR3 length equals 16 residues. The J segment lost 4 bases and the V segment lost 5 bases, leaving 13 bases of the junction unmatched. CDR1 is SGHTA and CDR2 is FQGNSA in the germline V gene. This CDR3 is CASSLIETGPSYGYTF. For the CDR3, the DNA is TGTGCCAGCAGCCTTATTGAGACAGGGCCAAGCTATGGCTACACCTTC. Looking up the rest from reference TRBV7-2 and TRBJ1-2 gives the full variable domain: GAGVSQSPSNKVTEKGKDVELRCDPISGHTALYWYRQSLGQGLEFLIYFQGNSAPDKSGLPSDRFSAERTGGSVSTLTIQRTQQEDSAVYLCASSLIETGPSYGYTFGSGTRLTVV.

The rearrangement links TRBV14 to TRBJ2-1; D is perhaps TRBD1 (6 bases). This CDR3 has 12 residues. Germline assignment: CDR1 SGHDN and CDR2 FVKESK. Trimming took 1 base from V and 13 from J, leaving 11 bases between them. The CDR3 reads CASSQVRGIQFF. The CDR3 coding sequence is TGTGCCAGCAGCCAAGTGAGGGGGATTCAGTTCTTC. The variable domain in full, completed from reference TRBV14 and TRBJ2-1, reads EAGVTQFPSHSVIEKGQTVTLRCDPISGHDNLYWYRRVMGKEIKFLLHFVKESKQDESGMPNNRFLAERTGGTYSTLKVQPAELEDSGVYFCASSQVRGIQFFGPGTRLTVL.

On this clonotype itself: It may be a read error: a sequence one base away is much more abundant. This chain uses TRBV6-5 with TRBJ2-1; unclear D gene. The V gene's germline CDR1 is MNHEY and CDR2 SVGAGI. This CDR3 has 11 amino acids. Trimming stripped 5 bases from V and 11 bases from J, with 10 bases between. For the CDR3, the DNA is TGTGCCAGCAGTCTGCCGTGGCAGCAGTTCTTC. Translated, it gives CASSLPWQQFF.

This clonotype was seen more than once but under ten times. The V and J genes are TRBV7-9 and TRBJ2-3; 13 nucleotides align to TRBD2. The germline CDR1 and CDR2 sequences are SEHNR and FQNEAQ (reference sequence). This CDR3 is built from 17 residues. The junction had 10 bases not matched to a gene; V was cut back by 5 bases and J by 5 bases. This CDR3 is CASSPTSGRAKGDTQYF. The CDR3 region has the DNA TGTGCCAGCAGCCCAACTAGCGGGAGGGCCAAAGGAGATACGCAGTATTTT.

This chain connects TRBV2 to TRBJ1-6; D ambiguous. Per the germline V gene, CDR1 is SNHLY and CDR2 is FYNNEI. The length of the CDR3 is 16 residues. The V and J ends lost 6 bases and 4 bases respectively, with 16 bases between them. CDR3 sequence reads: CASSDPGRIYNSPLHF. CDR3 coding DNA: TGTGCCAGCAGCGATCCCGGACGGATTTATAATTCACCCCTCCACTTT.

Ten or more counts support this clonotype. The CDR3 loop is CSATKGLAGPRDTQYF. DNA for the CDR3: TGCAGTGCAACTAAGGGACTAGCGGGACCTAGAGATACGCAGTATTTT. The chain couples TRBV20-1 to TRBJ2-3, with 13 bases matching TRBD2. Germline V gives CDR1 DFQATT, CDR2 SNEGSKA (reference sequence). V lost 6 bases and J lost 5; bases outside the gene matches: 11. The CDR3 contains 16 residues.

This clonotype has only a few counts. This chain joins TRBV19 and TRBJ1-1; perhaps TRBD1 as D (6 bases). The CDR3 length is 12 residues. V was pared by 9 bases and J by 6 bases, with 14 bases between. Germline-derived CDR1 and CDR2 are LNHDA and SQIVND (reference sequence). DNA of the CDR3: TGTGCCAGCTCTACAGGGTACTCTGAAGCTTTCTTT. Translation gives CASSTGYSEAFF.